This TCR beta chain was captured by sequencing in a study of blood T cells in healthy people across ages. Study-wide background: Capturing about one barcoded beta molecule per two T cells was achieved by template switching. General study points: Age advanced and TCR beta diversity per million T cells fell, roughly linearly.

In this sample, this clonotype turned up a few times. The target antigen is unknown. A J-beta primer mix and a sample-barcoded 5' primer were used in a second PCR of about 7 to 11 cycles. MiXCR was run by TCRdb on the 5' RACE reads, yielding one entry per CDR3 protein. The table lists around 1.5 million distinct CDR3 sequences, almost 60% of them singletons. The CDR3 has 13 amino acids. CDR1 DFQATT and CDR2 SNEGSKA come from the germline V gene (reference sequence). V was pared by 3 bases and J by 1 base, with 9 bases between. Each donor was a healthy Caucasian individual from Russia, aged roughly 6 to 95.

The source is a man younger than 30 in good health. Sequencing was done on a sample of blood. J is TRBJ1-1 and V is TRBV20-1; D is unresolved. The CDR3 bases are TGCAGTGCTAGGGGCCAGACGAACACTGAAGCTTTCTTT. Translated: CSARGQTNTEAFF.